The 32 T cell receptor beta chains in this list originate from one sample, sequenced in a study of blood T cell repertoires in COVID-19. Repertoires were generated with immunoSEQ multiplex PCR, while TCRdb's copy carries only in-frame clones and drops some. Here the sample spans more than 250,000 clones, about four fifths being singletons. Sequenced input: peripheral blood. These receptors were collected from a woman between 50 and 59 years old with acute or convalescent COVID-19.

V usage is TRBV6-6 and J usage is TRBJ2-5; a weak D match, TRBD1 (6 bases). Trimming took off 8 bases at V and 3 bases at J, with 13 bases between the two ends. Germline-derived CDR1 and CDR2 are MNHNY and SVGAGI (reference sequence). This CDR3 is built from 13 residues. The CDR3: CASSTTGKETQYF. CDR3 coding DNA: TGTGCCAGCTCTACAACAGGGAAAGAGACCCAGTACTTC.

Remarks on this clone: Other DNA sequences in the sample encode the same CDR3. The V call is TRBV15, the J call TRBJ2-1; 8 bases are shared with TRBD2. This CDR3 contains 17 residues. Germline-derived CDR1 and CDR2 are LNHNV and YYDKDF (reference sequence). V lost 3 bases, J lost 0 bases, and 7 bases stayed unmatched. CDR3 nucleotides: TGTGCCACCAGCAGGGGGACGGGGACTAGCTCCTACAATGAGCAGTTCTTC. As protein: CATSRGTGTSSYNEQFF.

The chain is built from TRBV6-5 and TRBJ1-2; no definite D call. The germline CDR1 and CDR2 sequences are MNHEY and SVGAGI. Between the trimmed V and J ends, which lost 8 bases and 5 bases, there was a span of 9 bases. There are 11 residues in the CDR3. CDR3 DNA sequence: TGTGCCAGCGAGTCCGCTTATGGCTACACCTTC. Translated, it gives CASESAYGYTF.

The CDR3 coding sequence is TGTGCCAGCAGTTACGGAGGGACCGTTGAGCAGTTCTTC. The encoded protein is CASSYGGTVEQFF. The gene calls are TRBV6-5 and TRBJ2-1, with D maybe TRBD2 (6 bases). Trimming pared 2 bases from V and 9 bases from J, leaving 11 bases between. The CDR3 is made up of 13 amino acids. The V gene's germline CDR1 is MNHEY and CDR2 SVGAGI.

The chain has TRBV5-1 and TRBJ2-3; D is ambiguous. The length of the CDR3 is 14 residues. The V end was cut by 0 bases, the J end by 5 bases, with 10 bases between. The germline gives CDR1 SGHRS, CDR2 YFSETQ. CDR3 in DNA: TGCGCCAGCAGCTTGGTTTGGCTAGGAGATACGCAGTATTTT. Translating gives CASSLVWLGDTQYF. The full variable domain, with the rest looked up from reference TRBV5-1 and TRBJ2-3, is KAGVTQTPRYLIKTRGQQVTLSCSPISGHRSVSWYQQTPGQGLQFLFEYFSETQRNKGNFPGRFSGRQFSNSRSEMNVSTLELGDSALYLCASSLVWLGDTQYFGPGTRLTVL.

The chain recombines TRBV28 with TRBJ2-5; 9 nucleotides line up with TRBD1. Germline lookup yields CDR1 MDHEN and CDR2 SYDVKM. The CDR3 has 18 amino acids. The J segment lost 3 bases and the V segment lost 5 bases, leaving 16 bases of the junction unmatched. CDR3 bases: TGTGCCAGCAGTACTACAATGGGACAGGGAGGACAAAAAGAGACCCAGTACTTC. Translated: CASSTTMGQGGQKETQYF.

The chain is built from TRBV2 and TRBJ1-2, with D maybe TRBD1 (6 bases). This CDR3 is 15 amino acids long. The germline V and J ends were trimmed by 7 bases and 8 bases, with 23 bases remaining between them. Germline CDR1 and CDR2: SNHLY and FYNNEI. The CDR3 loop is CASIATDRSQGGYTF. Here the CDR3 DNA reads TGTGCCAGCATCGCCACCGACAGGTCCCAGGGAGGCTACACCTTC.

This chain connects TRBV7-2 to TRBJ2-1; D gene uncertain. The CDR3 runs 14 residues. From germline, CDR1 is SGHTA and CDR2 FQGNSA. Trimming pared 0 bases from V and 9 bases from J, leaving 12 bases between. CDR3 amino acids: CASSLAGLTGEQFF. CDR3 DNA: TGTGCCAGCAGCTTAGCCGGCTTGACGGGTGAGCAGTTCTTC.

The rearrangement uses TRBV6-5 and TRBJ2-7; TRBD2 is a possible D gene (5 bases). CDR1 is MNHEY and CDR2 is SVGAGI in the germline V gene. With 7 bases removed from V and 2 bases from J, the gap between germline ends came to 15 bases. The CDR3 consists of 14 residues. CDR3 bases: TGTGCCAGCATCCTCGGCAGAGGGCCCTACGAGCAGTACTTC. Protein: CASILGRGPYEQYF.

V is TRBV5-8 and J is TRBJ1-2; no clear D. V was clipped by 4 bases and J by 6 bases, with 13 bases between them. This CDR3 region has 13 residues. CDR1 and CDR2 from the germline V gene are SGHTS and YDEGEE. The CDR3 DNA is TGTGCCAGCAGCCTGCAGCGGGGAGATGGCTACACCTTC. It yields the protein CASSLQRGDGYTF.

This clone was picked up one time. The rearrangement joins TRBV6-1 to TRBJ1-5; the D gene is possibly TRBD1 (5 bases). CDR1 and CDR2 (germline): MNHNS, SASEGT. The CDR3 totals 17 residues. V was shortened by 1 base and J by 5 bases, with 18 bases between the two germline ends. CDR3 protein: CASSEGLSGGWDQPQHF. The CDR3 nucleotides read TGTGCCAGCAGTGAAGGCCTTAGCGGGGGATGGGATCAGCCCCAGCATTTT.

The chain carries TRBV19 and TRBJ1-1; TRBD1 matches at 7 bases. This CDR3 is 15 amino acids long. Germline loops: CDR1 LNHDA, CDR2 SQIVND (reference sequence). V was clipped by 1 base and J by 3 bases; unmatched bases: 5. CDR3 DNA: TGTGCCAGTAGTATAGGTGAGGGGGCGGACACTGAAGCTTTCTTT. Its protein is CASSIGEGADTEAFF.

The chain joins TRBV21-1 to TRBJ2-7; TRBD2, the table's D call, was not compared with the DNA. TRBV21-1 is a listed pseudogene. The CDR3 consists of 17 residues. CDR3 residues: CASSNRSGLRGRYEQYV. CDR3 bases: TGTGCCAGCAGCAACCGGTCCGGGCTTAGAGGGCGCTACGAGCAGTACGTC.

The chain carries TRBV7-8 and TRBJ2-1, with 7 positions matching TRBD2. V was pared by 4 bases and J by 4 bases, with 10 bases of the junction left unmatched. CDR3 size: 16 residues. Germline V CDR1 and CDR2: SGHVS, FQNEAQ. CDR3 loop: CASSWARTRRYNEQFF. In nucleotides, the CDR3 is TGTGCCAGCAGCTGGGCCAGGACTAGACGATACAATGAGCAGTTCTTC.

The V call is TRBV30, the J call TRBJ1-1; 10 nucleotides line up with TRBD1. V lost 4 bases to trimming and J lost 7 bases; unmatched junction nucleotides: 6. The CDR3 has 13 residues. Germline CDR1 reads GTSNPN; CDR2 reads SVGIG (reference sequence). The CDR3 nucleotides are TGTGCCTGGAACTCGGGACAGGGGTATGAAGCTTTCTTT. Encoded protein: CAWNSGQGYEAFF.

The J gene is TRBJ2-3, the V gene TRBV5-1; D perhaps matches TRBD1 (6 bases). Trimming removed 3 bases from V and 2 bases from J, with 13 bases in between. The CDR3 runs 15 residues. Looked up from germline, CDR1 is SGHRS and CDR2 is YFSETQ. CDR3 sequence (DNA): TGCGCCAGCAGCTCCCAGGGGCCCCTCACAGATACGCAGTATTTT. Protein sequence: CASSSQGPLTDTQYF.

The V and J genes are TRBV7-8 and TRBJ2-7, with D perhaps TRBD2 (5 bases). The CDR3 runs to 16 residues. V was pared by 1 base and J by 0 bases, with 13 bases between. Germline assignment: CDR1 SGHVS and CDR2 FQNEAQ. The CDR3 reads CASSLVAAASSYEQYF. The CDR3 region has the DNA TGTGCCAGCAGCTTAGTTGCAGCGGCGAGCTCCTACGAGCAGTACTTC.

This rearrangement joins TRBV7-2 to TRBJ1-6; D not certain. The V end lost 5 bases, the J end lost 2 bases, and 13 bases lay between the germline ends. The CDR3 has 16 amino acids. Germline V gives CDR1 SGHTA, CDR2 FQGNSA. The CDR3 coding sequence is TGTGCCAGCAGCCTGGCGGCGGGCCCCTATAATTCACCCCTCCACTTT. Encoded protein: CASSLAAGPYNSPLHF. Full variable domain (remainder filled in from reference TRBV7-2 and TRBJ1-6): GAGVSQSPSNKVTEKGKDVELRCDPISGHTALYWYRQSLGQGLEFLIYFQGNSAPDKSGLPSDRFSAERTGGSVSTLTIQRTQQEDSAVYLCASSLAAGPYNSPLHFGNGTRLTVT.

This chain connects TRBV5-5 to TRBJ1-6; the match to TRBD1 covers 11 bases. V shed 4 bases, J shed 10 bases, and the junction held 10 bases outside the gene matches. Germline CDR1 is SGHKS and CDR2 is YYEKEE (reference sequence). The CDR3 loop spans 16 amino acids. In nucleotides, the CDR3 is TGTGCCAGCAGCCCCGGGACAGGGGGTGTAGGATCACCCCTCCACTTT. This encodes CASSPGTGGVGSPLHF.

The chain uses TRBV7-2 and TRBJ2-2; a possible D gene is TRBD1 (5 bases). With 5 bases removed from V and 3 bases from J, the gap between germline ends came to 19 bases. This CDR3 comprises 17 residues. Germline assignment: CDR1 SGHTA and CDR2 FQGNSA. Here the CDR3 reads CASSNAPGDRYTGELFF. The CDR3 DNA reads as TGTGCCAGCAGCAACGCTCCCGGAGACAGATACACCGGGGAGCTGTTTTTT.

J is TRBJ1-3 and V is TRBV9; D might be TRBD1 (5 bases). Germline CDR1 reads SGDLS; CDR2 reads YYNGEE. CDR3 length: 15 amino acids. With 2 bases removed from V and 0 bases from J, the gap between germline ends came to 9 bases. This chain's CDR3 is CASSVDQGSGNTIYF. CDR3 nucleotides: TGTGCCAGCAGCGTCGATCAGGGCTCTGGAAACACCATATATTTT.

The chain combines TRBV19 with TRBJ2-3; weak D call: TRBD2 (5 bases). Trimming shortened V by 0 bases and J by 2 bases, and 21 bases separated the two germline ends. Germline loops: CDR1 LNHDA, CDR2 SQIVND (reference sequence). The CDR3 length is 19 residues. The CDR3 DNA reads TGTGCCAGTAGTATAGACGCATTTCAGGCGCCGCTAGCCACAGATACGCAGTATTTT. Protein product: CASSIDAFQAPLATDTQYF.

This chain connects TRBV7-6 to TRBJ1-1, with D tentatively TRBD1 (6 bases). Per germline, CDR1 SGHVS and CDR2 FNYEAQ. The CDR3 has 18 residues. V lost 5 bases, J lost 0 bases, and 22 bases lay in between. The CDR3 reads CASSRDMAGQTMNTEAFF. Written as DNA, the CDR3 is TGTGCCAGCAGCCGAGACATGGCCGGACAGACGATGAACACTGAAGCTTTCTTT.

This clone appeared once. V gene TRBV19 combines with J gene TRBJ2-7; D possibly corresponds to TRBD2 (6 bases). Between the trimmed V and J ends, which lost 3 bases and 3 bases, there was a span of 18 bases. This CDR3 region has 16 residues. The V gene's germline CDR1 is LNHDA and CDR2 SQIVND (reference sequence). The CDR3 loop reads CASSMGTPQQRYEQYF. The CDR3 coding sequence is TGTGCCAGTAGTATGGGGACTCCACAACAACGCTACGAGCAGTACTTC.

V gene TRBV30 combines with J gene TRBJ1-5; D ambiguous. V lost 5 bases to trimming and J lost 1 base, with 9 bases between them. Looked up from germline, CDR1 is GTSNPN and CDR2 is SVGIG (reference sequence). The CDR3 length is 13 residues. The CDR3 region has the DNA TGTGCCTGGGGACCCGGGAGCAATCAGCCCCAGCATTTT. As protein: CAWGPGSNQPQHF.

This chain links TRBV5-1 with TRBJ1-1, with D unresolved. The CDR3 runs 15 residues. V was clipped by 0 bases and J by 0 bases, with 9 bases between them. CDR1 is SGHRS and CDR2 is YFSETQ in the germline V gene. CDR3 in amino acids: CASSLAGVLNTEAFF. CDR3 bases: TGCGCCAGCAGCTTGGCCGGGGTCCTGAACACTGAAGCTTTCTTT.

The count of this clone is one. The chain carries TRBV30 and TRBJ1-3; D remains ambiguous. CDR1 and CDR2 from the germline V gene are GTSNPN and SVGIG (reference sequence). This CDR3 spans 11 amino acids. Trimming left V 7 bases short and J 4 bases short, with 8 bases between. The CDR3 nucleotides are TGTGCCTACCAACAGGGAAACACCATATATTTT. Translation: CAYQQGNTIYF.

The gene calls are TRBV7-2 and TRBJ1-4; D ambiguous. The CDR3 runs 13 residues. The V gene's germline CDR1 is SGHTA and CDR2 FQGNSA. V gave up 1 base and J gave up 7 bases, with 7 bases separating them. The CDR3 DNA reads as TGTGCCAGCAGCTTAGGGCCCTCTGAAAAACTGTTTTTT. Amino acid sequence: CASSLGPSEKLFF.

This clone was seen a handful of times. This chain connects TRBV5-4 to TRBJ1-4; D is perhaps TRBD1 (6 bases). Trimming left V 4 bases short and J 8 bases short, with 15 bases between. The CDR3 extends over 14 amino acids. Germline-derived CDR1 and CDR2 are SGHNT and YYREEE (reference sequence). The CDR3 coding sequence is TGTGCCAGCAGCCGAGGGGGGGCCGGAGAAAAACTGTTTTTT. It encodes CASSRGGAGEKLFF.

The rearrangement links TRBV27 to TRBJ2-7; possibly TRBD2 for D (6 bases). Germline V CDR1 and CDR2: MNHEY, SMNVEV (reference sequence). V gave up 3 bases and J gave up 1 base, with 10 bases separating them. CDR3 length: 14 residues. The CDR3 loop reads CASSFTGLSYEQYF. The CDR3 nucleotides are TGTGCCAGCAGTTTCACGGGACTTTCCTACGAGCAGTACTTC.

The rearrangement joins TRBV5-4 to TRBJ2-3, with 8 bases that match TRBD1. Germline V CDR1 and CDR2: SGHNT, YYREEE (reference sequence). The trim removed 5 bases at V and 6 bases at J, leaving 8 bases unmatched. The CDR3 covers 14 residues. The DNA of the CDR3 is TGTGCCAGCAGAGCTCGACAGGGGTCGGATACGCAGTATTTT. Translation: CASRARQGSDTQYF.

This clone occurred once. The CDR3 bases are TGCAGCGTTTTCAGGGAGGTCGGGGAGACCCAGTACTTC. It yields the protein CSVFREVGETQYF. The chain has TRBV29-1 and TRBJ2-5, with a possible D match to TRBD2 (6 bases). The V end lost 5 bases, the J end lost 5 bases, and 15 bases lay between the germline ends. The CDR3 is 13 residues long. The germline V gene has CDR1 SQVTM and CDR2 ANQGSEA.